Listed below are T cell receptor beta chains from one sample, sequenced in a study of neurological immune-mediated disorders. A single record per CDR3 protein comes from TCRdb applying MiXCR to the 5' RACE reads. The data hold under 20,000 distinct CDR3 sequences, with about 2.8% observed a single time. Material for sequencing was PBMCs. These receptors were collected from a woman aged 18 to 35 with multiple sclerosis. Each CDR3 is given with its conserved first and last residue. A D gene is named only where the DNA matches it firmly. Expanded clones are given a class, and other clones once, few, many or no size at all.

>.|TRBJ1-4|many|TRBV6-6|14
TGTGCCAGCAGTTTCGACAGGTCAAATGAAAAACTGTTTTTT
CASSFDRSNEKLFF
>.|TRBJ2-3|many|TRBV27|14
TGTGCCAGCAGTTTATCCGGGGGAACAGATACGCAGTATTTT
CASSLSGGTDTQYF
>.|TRBJ1-2|many|TRBV29-1|13
TGCAGCGTTGCGGGTTCGAAGGACTATGGCTACACCTTC
CSVAGSKDYGYTF
>TRBD2|TRBJ2-3|many|TRBV20-1|15
TGCAGTGCTAGTACTAGCGGGTGGAGCACAGATACGCAGTATTTT
CSASTSGWSTDTQYF
>TRBD2|TRBJ2-3|many|TRBV4-3|17
TGCGCCAGCAGCCAAGGTACTAGCGGAGAACTCACAGATACGCAGTATTTT
CASSQGTSGELTDTQYF
>.|TRBJ1-1|many|TRBV5-1|14
TGCGCCAGCAGCAAGGAGCCTACGGACACTGAAGCTTTCTTT
CASSKEPTDTEAFF
>TRBD2|TRBJ2-3|many|TRBV12-3/TRBV12-4|16
TGTGCCAGCAGTCCCCGGGTAGCGGGAGAGACAGATACGCAGTATTTT
CASSPRVAGETDTQYF
>.|TRBJ1-6|medium-sized|TRBV20-1|13
TGCAGTGCATCGACGGCCTATAATTCACCCCTCCACTTT
CSASTAYNSPLHF
>TRBD1|TRBJ1-5|few|TRBV2|16
TGTGTCAGCAGGCCGGGACAGGGGTTGAGCAATCAGCCCCAGAATTTT
CVSRPGQGLSNQPQNF
>.|TRBJ1-2|many|TRBV7-6|14
TGTGCCAGCAGCTCCGCAACGGGGAGCCGCGGCTACACCTTC
CASSSATGSRGYTF
>.|TRBJ1-2|medium-sized|TRBV20-1|15
TGCAGTGCCAGCCTACGGGGGGAACCAAGGTATGGCTACACCTTC
CSASLRGEPRYGYTF
>.|TRBJ2-5|many|TRBV20-1|12
TGCAGTGTTGACCTAGCCGACGAGACCCAGTACTTC
CSVDLADETQYF
>.|TRBJ2-2|many|TRBV12-3/TRBV12-4|13
TGTGCCAGCAGTCAAACGCGGCTCGGGGAGCTGTTTTTT
CASSQTRLGELFF
>.|TRBJ2-1|many|TRBV5-6|13
TGTGCCAGCAGCTTGGGCTCAGGGGCTGAGCAGTTCTTC
CASSLGSGAEQFF
>.|TRBJ1-2|many|TRBV7-9|15
TGTGCCAGCAGCCGACAGGAGACAGTGAACTATGGCTACACCTTC
CASSRQETVNYGYTF
>TRBD2|TRBJ2-7|many|TRBV5-4|16
TGTGCCAGCAGCTCCCGACTAGCGGGGGGGACCTACGAGCAGTACTTC
CASSSRLAGGTYEQYF
>TRBD1|TRBJ1-2|.|TRBV9|15
TGTGCCAGCAGCGCTAACAGGGGGCCGACCTTTGGCTACACCTTC
CASSANRGPTFGYTF
>TRBD2|TRBJ2-1|many|TRBV20-1|12
TGCAGTTGTAGCGGGACCTACAATGAGCAGTTCTTC
CSCSGTYNEQFF
>.|TRBJ1-1|few|TRBV6-6|14
TGTGCCAGCAGTTACTCGAGCATCCACACTGAAGCTTTCTTT
CASSYSSIHTEAFF
>.|TRBJ1-1|many|TRBV12-3/TRBV12-4|13
TGTGCCAGCAGAACCACAGGGTCCACTGAAGCTTTCTTT
CASRTTGSTEAFF
>.|TRBJ2-2|many|TRBV7-7|14
TGTGCTAGCAGCCTAGATTTAGGCACCGGGGAGCTGTTTTTT
CASSLDLGTGELFF
>.|TRBJ1-1|medium-sized|TRBV5-1|13
TGCGCCAGCAGCTTGGCCGCGAACACTGAAGCTTTCTTT
CASSLAANTEAFF
>TRBD1|TRBJ1-2|many|TRBV20-1|14
TGCAGTGCTAGAGACCCGACAGGGCACTATGGCTACACCTTC
CSARDPTGHYGYTF
>.|TRBJ2-5|medium-sized|TRBV11-2|12
TGTGCCAGCAGTAGTAGTAGGGAGACCCAGTACTTC
CASSSSRETQYF
>.|TRBJ2-3|many|TRBV12-3/TRBV12-4|12
TGTGCCAGCCGCCGGTTCGCAGATACGCAGTATTTT
CASRRFADTQYF
>TRBD2|TRBJ2-3|many|TRBV20-1|14
TGCAGTGCTAGAGGGCGGGGACTAGCCTATACGCAGTATTTT
CSARGRGLAYTQYF
>.|TRBJ2-3|many|TRBV12-3/TRBV12-4|12
TGTGCCAGCAGTTTCCCCCCAGATACGCAGTATTTT
CASSFPPDTQYF
>.|TRBJ1-1|many|TRBV7-6|17
TGTGCCAGCAGCTTAGATAAACAGGGCCCCCCGAACACTGAAGCTTTCTTT
CASSLDKQGPPNTEAFF
>.|TRBJ1-1|many|TRBV27|14
TGTGCCAGCAGTTTGGCAGGGGTGAACACTGAAGCTTTCTTT
CASSLAGVNTEAFF
>.|TRBJ2-1|many|TRBV6-5|16
TGTGCCAGCAGTCCTCTATCGGGACCCGTACTCAATGAGCAGTTCTTC
CASSPLSGPVLNEQFF
>.|TRBJ1-2|many|TRBV27|14
TGTGCCAGCAGCCCCAGTAGACCTAACTATGGCTACACCTTC
CASSPSRPNYGYTF
>TRBD1|TRBJ1-1|many|TRBV5-6|15
TGTGCCAGCAGCCTCAACCCGACAGGGATTGGTGAAGCTTTCTTT
CASSLNPTGIGEAFF
>.|TRBJ1-1|many|TRBV11-3|16
TGTGCCAGCAGCTTAGGAAAGGGCAGGGGAGACACTGAAGCTTTCTTT
CASSLGKGRGDTEAFF
>TRBD2|TRBJ2-1|many|TRBV7-2|19
TGTGCCAGCAGCTTAGATTCTAGCGGGGGGTTCCCTTCCTACAATGAGCAGTTCTTC
CASSLDSSGGFPSYNEQFF
>.|TRBJ2-5|many|TRBV28|13
TGTGCCAGCATATCAGGGCAACCAGAGACCCAGTACTTC
CASISGQPETQYF
>.|TRBJ1-2|many|TRBV20-1|13
TGCAGTGCTAGAGAGAACAGGAACTATGGCTACACCTTC
CSARENRNYGYTF
>.|TRBJ1-1|few|TRBV7-6|12
TGTGCCAGCAGCCCTTGGCCCCAGGGGGCTTTCTTT
CASSPWPQGAFF
>.|TRBJ2-1|many|TRBV25-1|16
TGTGCCAGCAGTGGGGGGTGGGACACCGCCGGCAATGAGCAGTTCTTC
CASSGGWDTAGNEQFF
>.|TRBJ1-2|many|TRBV6-5|13
TGTGCCAGCAGACTCCAGGACTCCTATGGCTACACCTTC
CASRLQDSYGYTF
>.|TRBJ2-5|many|TRBV6-5|12
TGTGCCAGCAAGGCAGGTCAAGAGACCCAGTACTTC
CASKAGQETQYF
>TRBD1|TRBJ1-4|.|TRBV5-1|16
TGCGCCAGCAGCTCCATACCGGGACAGCCTAATGAAAAACTGTTTTTT
CASSSIPGQPNEKLFF
>.|TRBJ2-5|many|TRBV29-1|12
TGCAGCGTCCGGACTGGGGGAGAGACCCAGTACTTC
CSVRTGGETQYF
>.|TRBJ2-5|many|TRBV29-1|13
TGCAGCGCTTTAAGACTAGTACGAGAGACCCAGTACTTC
CSALRLVRETQYF
>.|TRBJ1-1|many|TRBV5-1|15
TGCGCCAGCAGCTTGTTAGGGACAACGAACACTGAAGCTTTCTTT
CASSLLGTTNTEAFF
>.|TRBJ1-1|many|TRBV20-1|12
TGCAGTGCTAGTATAGGGGGCACTGAAGCTTTCTTT
CSASIGGTEAFF
>TRBD1|TRBJ1-2|.|TRBV20-1|14
TGCAGTGCTAGTGAGGGGACAGGGAACTATGGCTACACCTTC
CSASEGTGNYGYTF
>.|TRBJ2-5|many|TRBV7-7|14
TGTGCTAGCAGTCAAGGGGCGGGTCAAGAGACCCAGTACTTC
CASSQGAGQETQYF
>TRBD2|TRBJ2-3|many|TRBV5-1|16
TGCGCCAGCAGCCCCGGGACTAGCGGGTTCACAGATACGCAGTATTTT
CASSPGTSGFTDTQYF